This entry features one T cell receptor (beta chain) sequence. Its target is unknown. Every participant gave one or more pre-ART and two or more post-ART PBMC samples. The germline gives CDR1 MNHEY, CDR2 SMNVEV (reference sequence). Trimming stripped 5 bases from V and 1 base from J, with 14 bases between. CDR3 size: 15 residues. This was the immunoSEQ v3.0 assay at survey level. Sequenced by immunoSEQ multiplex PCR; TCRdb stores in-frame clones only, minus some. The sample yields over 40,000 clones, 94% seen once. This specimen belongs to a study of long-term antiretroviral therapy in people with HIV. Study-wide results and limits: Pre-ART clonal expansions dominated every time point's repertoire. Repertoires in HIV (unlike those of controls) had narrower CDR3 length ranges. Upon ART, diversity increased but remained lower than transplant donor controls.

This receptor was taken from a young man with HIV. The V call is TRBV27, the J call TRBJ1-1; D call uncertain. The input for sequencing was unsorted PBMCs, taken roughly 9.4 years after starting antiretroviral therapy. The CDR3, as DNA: TGTGCCAGCAGTCCTCGACCTTTCGGGAACACTGAAGCTTTCTTT. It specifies CASSPRPFGNTEAFF.